This T cell receptor (beta chain) appears in the sequencing data of a study of Ad26.COV2.S vaccination and SARS-CoV-2 variants. Treatment here: about 20 received Ad26.COV2.S at low or high dose, single or two shots; about 5 received placebo; per-sample allocation not given. The investigators took samples on day 63 after the first vaccine or placebo injection. General study findings and limits: Overall T cell responses may have been underestimated by the analyses of TCR breadth and depth.

Assay used: immunoSEQ multiplex PCR; TCRdb lists only in-frame clones, some missing. The sample records about 350,000 clones, about 88% being singletons. In the case of this clone: The antigen remains unidentified.

The receptor's source is a person between 18 and 59 years old who received the Ad26.COV2.S COVID-19 vaccine or a placebo. Source: peripheral blood, taken in a trial of Ad26.COV2.S vaccine versus placebo.

The CDR3 here is CASSYVSDRDEQYF. The CDR3 DNA reads TGTGCCAGCAGTTACGTAAGCGACCGCGATGAGCAGTACTTC. V and J are TRBV6-2 or TRBV6-3 and TRBJ2-7; D call uncertain. V lost 2 bases, J lost 7 bases, and 15 bases lay in between. The CDR3 sequence is 14 residues long. Germline CDR1 is MNHEY and CDR2 is SVGEGT.